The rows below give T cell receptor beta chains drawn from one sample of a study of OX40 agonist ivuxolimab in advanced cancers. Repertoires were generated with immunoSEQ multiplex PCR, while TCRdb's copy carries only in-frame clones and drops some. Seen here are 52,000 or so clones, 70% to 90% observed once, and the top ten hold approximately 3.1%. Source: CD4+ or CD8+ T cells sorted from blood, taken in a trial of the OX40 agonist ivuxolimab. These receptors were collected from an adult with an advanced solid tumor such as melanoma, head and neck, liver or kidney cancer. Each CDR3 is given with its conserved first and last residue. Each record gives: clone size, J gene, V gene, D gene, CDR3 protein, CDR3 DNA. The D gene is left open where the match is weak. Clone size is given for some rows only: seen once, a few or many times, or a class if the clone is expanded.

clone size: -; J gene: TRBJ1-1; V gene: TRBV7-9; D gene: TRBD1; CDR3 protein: CASSFSQGAAEAFF; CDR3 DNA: TGTGCCAGCAGCTTTTCACAGGGGGCGGCTGAAGCTTTCTTT
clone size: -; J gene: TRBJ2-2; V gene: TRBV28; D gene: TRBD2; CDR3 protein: CASSEYAGGRELFF; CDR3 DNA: TGTGCCAGCAGTGAATATGCGGGGGGGCGGGAGCTGTTTTTT
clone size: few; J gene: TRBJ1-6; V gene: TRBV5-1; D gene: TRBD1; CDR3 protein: CASSPNRDRVGSPLHF; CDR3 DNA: TGCGCCAGCAGCCCAAACCGGGACAGGGTGGGCTCACCCCTCCACTTT
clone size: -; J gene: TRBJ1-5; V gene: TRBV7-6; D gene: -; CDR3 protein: CASSPGSNQPQHF; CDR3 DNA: TGTGCCAGCAGCCCAGGATCGAATCAGCCCCAGCATTTT
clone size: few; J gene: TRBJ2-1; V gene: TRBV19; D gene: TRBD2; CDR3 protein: CASSIQRGRSTNEQFF; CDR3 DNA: TGTGCCAGTAGTATTCAGCGGGGGAGATCGACGAATGAGCAGTTCTTC
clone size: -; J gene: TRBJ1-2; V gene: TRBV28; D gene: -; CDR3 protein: CASSLGTMAGYTF; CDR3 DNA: TGTGCCAGCAGTTTGGGCACTATGGCTGGCTACACCTTC
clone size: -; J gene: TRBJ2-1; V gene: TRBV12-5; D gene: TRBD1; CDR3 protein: CASGLEQGALNEQFF; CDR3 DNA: TGTGCTAGTGGTTTGGAGCAGGGGGCTCTGAATGAGCAGTTCTTC
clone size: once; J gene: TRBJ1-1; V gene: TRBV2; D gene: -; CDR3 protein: CASSENTASAEAFF; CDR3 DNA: TGTGCCAGCAGTGAGAACACAGCTAGCGCTGAAGCTTTCTTT
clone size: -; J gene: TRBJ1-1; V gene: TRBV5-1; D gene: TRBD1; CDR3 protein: CATSPGQGYTEAFF; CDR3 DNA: TGCGCCACCTCACCGGGACAGGGTTACACTGAAGCTTTCTTT
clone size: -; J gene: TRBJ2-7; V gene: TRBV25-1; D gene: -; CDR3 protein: CASSGVTPSLGEQYF; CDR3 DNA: TGTGCCAGCAGTGGGGTGACCCCCAGCTTAGGCGAGCAGTACTTC
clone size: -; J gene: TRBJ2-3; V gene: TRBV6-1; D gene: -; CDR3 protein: CASSRGLPPDTQYF; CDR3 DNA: TGTGCCAGCAGTAGGGGACTTCCTCCAGATACGCAGTATTTT
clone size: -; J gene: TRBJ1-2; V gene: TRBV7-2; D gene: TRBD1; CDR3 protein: CASSLDRDQGYTF; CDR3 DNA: TGTGCCAGCAGTCTCGACAGGGATCAAGGCTACACCTTC
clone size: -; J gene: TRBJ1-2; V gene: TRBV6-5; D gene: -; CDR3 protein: CASSYSGERGYGYTF; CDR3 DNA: TGTGCCAGCAGTTACTCCGGGGAGCGAGGCTATGGCTACACCTTC
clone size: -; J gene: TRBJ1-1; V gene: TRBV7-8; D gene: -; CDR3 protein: CASSFSVNTEAFF; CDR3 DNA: TGTGCCAGCAGCTTTTCAGTGAACACTGAAGCTTTCTTT
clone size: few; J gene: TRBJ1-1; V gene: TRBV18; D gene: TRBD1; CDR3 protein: CASSPGTVVTEAFF; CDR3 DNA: TGTGCCAGCTCACCGGGGACAGTGGTCACTGAAGCTTTCTTT
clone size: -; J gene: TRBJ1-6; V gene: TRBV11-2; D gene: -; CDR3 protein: CASSLRFNRENSPLHF; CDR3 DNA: TGTGCCAGCAGCTTAAGGTTCAACAGGGAGAATTCACCCCTCCACTTT
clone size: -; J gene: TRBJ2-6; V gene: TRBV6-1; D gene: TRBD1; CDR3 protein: CASSARGQGALYGANVLTF; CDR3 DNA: TGTGCCAGCAGTGCCAGAGGACAGGGGGCGCTTTATGGGGCCAACGTCCTGACTTTC
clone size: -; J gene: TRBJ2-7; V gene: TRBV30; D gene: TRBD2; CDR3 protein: CAWSGGTSGYEQYF; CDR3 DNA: TGTGCCTGGAGTGGGGGGACTAGCGGCTACGAGCAGTACTTC
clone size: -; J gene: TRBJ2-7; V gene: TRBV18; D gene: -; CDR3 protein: CASSPFRAAGNEQYF; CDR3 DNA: TGTGCCAGCTCACCTTTCCGGGCCGCCGGGAACGAGCAGTACTTC
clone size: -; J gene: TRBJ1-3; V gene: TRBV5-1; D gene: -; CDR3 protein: CASSLGSTGNTIYF; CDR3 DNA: TGCGCCAGCAGCTTGGGTTCAACTGGAAACACCATATATTTT
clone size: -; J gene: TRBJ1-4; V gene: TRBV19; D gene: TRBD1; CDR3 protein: CATTDRLTNEKLFF; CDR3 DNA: TGTGCCACCACGGACAGGCTAACTAATGAAAAACTGTTTTTT
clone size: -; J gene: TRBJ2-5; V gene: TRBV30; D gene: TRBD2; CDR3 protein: CAWNRGLAGQETQYF; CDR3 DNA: TGTGCCTGGAATCGGGGGCTAGCGGGCCAAGAGACCCAGTACTTC
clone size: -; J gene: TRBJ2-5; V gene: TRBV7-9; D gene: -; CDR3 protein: CASSFWDGSETQYF; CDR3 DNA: TGTGCCAGCAGCTTTTGGGACGGGTCGGAGACCCAGTACTTC
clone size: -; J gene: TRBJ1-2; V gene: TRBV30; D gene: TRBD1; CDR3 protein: CASPGTVNGYTF; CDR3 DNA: TGTGCCTCACCCGGGACAGTCAATGGCTACACCTTC
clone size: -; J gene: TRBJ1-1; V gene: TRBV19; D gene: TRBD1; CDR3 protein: CAASSGTDNTEAFF; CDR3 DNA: TGTGCCGCATCGTCCGGGACAGATAACACTGAAGCTTTCTTT
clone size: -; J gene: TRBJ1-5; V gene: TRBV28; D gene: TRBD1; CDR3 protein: CAGGDRGFGNQPQHF; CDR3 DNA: TGTGCCGGGGGGGACAGGGGATTTGGCAATCAGCCCCAGCATTTT
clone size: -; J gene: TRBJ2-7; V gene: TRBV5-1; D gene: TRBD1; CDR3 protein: CASSPGAGTGYEQYF; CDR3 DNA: TGCGCCAGCAGCCCCGGGGCCGGGACAGGCTACGAGCAGTACTTC
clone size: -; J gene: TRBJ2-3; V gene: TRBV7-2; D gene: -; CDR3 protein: CASSSRDTQYF; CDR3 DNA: TGTGCCAGCTCCTCCCGGGATACGCAGTATTTT
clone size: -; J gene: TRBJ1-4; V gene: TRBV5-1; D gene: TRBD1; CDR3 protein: CASSLTGGGGNEKLFF; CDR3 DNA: TGCGCCAGCAGCTTGACAGGGGGAGGCGGGAATGAAAAACTGTTTTTT
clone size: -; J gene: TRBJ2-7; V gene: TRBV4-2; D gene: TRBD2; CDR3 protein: CASSPSGGSSYEQYF; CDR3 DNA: TGTGCCAGCAGCCCGAGCGGGGGGAGCTCCTACGAGCAGTACTTC
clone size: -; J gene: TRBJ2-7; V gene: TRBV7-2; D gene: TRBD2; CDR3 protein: CASSLTSGDLYEQYF; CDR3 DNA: TGTGCCAGCAGCTTGACTAGCGGGGATCTCTACGAGCAGTACTTC
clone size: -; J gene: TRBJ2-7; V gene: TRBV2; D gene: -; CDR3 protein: CASSESRDGYEQYF; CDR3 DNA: TGTGCCAGCAGTGAATCCCGCGACGGCTACGAGCAGTACTTC
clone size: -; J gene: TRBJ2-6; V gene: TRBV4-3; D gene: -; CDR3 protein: CASTRQITGSGANVLTF; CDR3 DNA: TGCGCCAGCACCCGACAAATAACAGGCTCTGGGGCCAACGTCCTGACTTTC
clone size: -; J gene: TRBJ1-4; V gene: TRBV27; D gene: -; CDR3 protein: CASSRQANEKLFF; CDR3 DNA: TGTGCCAGCAGTCGACAGGCTAATGAAAAACTGTTTTTT
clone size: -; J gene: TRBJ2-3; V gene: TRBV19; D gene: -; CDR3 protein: CASSQTQGTDTQYF; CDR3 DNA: TGTGCCTCCTCCCAGACGCAGGGCACAGATACGCAGTATTTT
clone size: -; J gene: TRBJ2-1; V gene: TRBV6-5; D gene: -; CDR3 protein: CASRLEVGSYNEQFF; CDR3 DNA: TGTGCCAGCCGATTGGAAGTTGGGTCCTACAATGAGCAGTTCTTC